This T cell receptor (beta chain) emerged from a study of low-dose radiotherapy and immunotherapy resistance in tumors. About the study: Per fraction, Cohort 2 was given 1 Gy every two weeks, accumulating a total of 13 Gy over 26 weeks. Intravenous cyclophosphamide 200 mg/m2 was given every two weeks, one day before radiation and immunotherapy.

The time point here: before trial treatment. Treatment of the donors consisted of nivolumab and ipilimumab (plus aspirin, low-dose cyclophosphamide and low-dose radiotherapy). Those who qualified had advanced solid tumors (lacking tumor-infiltrating lymphocytes). The ends were cut back, 8 bases at V and 2 bases at J, with 10 bases in the middle. The CDR3 extends over 13 amino acids. From germline, CDR1 is MNHEY and CDR2 SMNVEV (reference sequence). In this sample, this clonotype turned up a few times. Gene-specific TRAV and TRBV primers were used for first-strand cDNA, covering alpha and beta chains. PCR amplification of the TCRs was performed with Phusion for 15 to 25 PCR cycles, and it relied on a constant-region primer together with a V-primer adapter. MiXCR was run by TCRdb on the reads, yielding one entry per CDR3 protein. Of tens of thousands of distinct CDR3 sequences detected, around 17% appear once; the ten largest clones hold 2.5% to 3%.

Specimen: PBMCs, collected before treatment. This chain uses TRBV27 with TRBJ2-1; D is ambiguous. The TCR was taken from a male donor with prostate cancer. The CDR3 DNA follows: TGTGCCAGCCGACCCGGGCCCTACAATGAGCAGTTCTTC. Encoded protein: CASRPGPYNEQFF.